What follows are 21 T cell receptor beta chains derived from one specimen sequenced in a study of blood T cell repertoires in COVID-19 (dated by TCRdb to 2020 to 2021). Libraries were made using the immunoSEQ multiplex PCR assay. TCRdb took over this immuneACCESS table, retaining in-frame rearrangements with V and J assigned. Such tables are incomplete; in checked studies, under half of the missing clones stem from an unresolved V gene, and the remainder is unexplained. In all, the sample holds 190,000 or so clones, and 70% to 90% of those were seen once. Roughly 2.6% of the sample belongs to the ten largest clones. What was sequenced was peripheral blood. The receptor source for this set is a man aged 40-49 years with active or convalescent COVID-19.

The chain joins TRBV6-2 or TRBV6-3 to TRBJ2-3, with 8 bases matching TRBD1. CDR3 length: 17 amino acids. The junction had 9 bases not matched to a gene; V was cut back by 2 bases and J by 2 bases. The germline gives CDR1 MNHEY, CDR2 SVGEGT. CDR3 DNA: TGTGCCAGCAGTTACGACAGGACAGGGATTTTCACAGATACGCAGTATTTT. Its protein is CASSYDRTGIFTDTQYF.

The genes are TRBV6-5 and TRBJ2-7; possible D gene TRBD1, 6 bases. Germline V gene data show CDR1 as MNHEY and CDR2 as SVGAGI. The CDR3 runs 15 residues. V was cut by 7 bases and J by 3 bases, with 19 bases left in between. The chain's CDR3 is CASTRQGGLGYEQYF. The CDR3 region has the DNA TGTGCCAGCACTCGACAAGGGGGTCTAGGCTACGAGCAGTACTTC.

The CDR3 DNA reads as TGTGCCAGCAGTGACGAGGAGACAGGGGGCTATGGCTACACCTTC. Amino acid sequence: CASSDEETGGYGYTF. The chain combines TRBV6-1 with TRBJ1-2, with TRBD1 matching over 9 bases. Losses at the gene ends were 3 bases for V and 4 bases for J; bases not matched to a gene: 6. The CDR3 consists of 15 residues. From germline, CDR1 is MNHNS and CDR2 SASEGT.

The CDR3 is CASSVRDRRHYGYTF. The CDR3 coding sequence is TGTGCCAGCAGCGTCCGGGACAGGAGGCACTATGGCTACACCTTC. The chain employs TRBV28 and TRBJ1-2; TRBD1 matches 8 bases. The CDR3 contains 15 residues. Germline V CDR1 and CDR2: MDHEN, SYDVKM. Trimming at V came to 6 bases and at J to 3 bases, leaving 9 bases not matched to a gene.

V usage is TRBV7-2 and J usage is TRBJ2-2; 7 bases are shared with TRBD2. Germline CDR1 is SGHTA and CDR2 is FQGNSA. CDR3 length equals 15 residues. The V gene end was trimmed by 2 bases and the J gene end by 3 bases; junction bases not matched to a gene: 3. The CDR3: CASSLQRDDTGELFF. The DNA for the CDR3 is TGTGCCAGCAGCTTACAGCGGGACGACACCGGGGAGCTGTTTTTT.

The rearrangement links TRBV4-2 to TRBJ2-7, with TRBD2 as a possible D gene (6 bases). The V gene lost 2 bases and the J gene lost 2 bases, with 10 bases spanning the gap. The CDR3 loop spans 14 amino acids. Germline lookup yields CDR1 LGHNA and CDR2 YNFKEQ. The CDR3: CASSQWGGAYEQYF. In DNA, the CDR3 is TGTGCCAGCAGCCAATGGGGCGGGGCCTACGAGCAGTACTTC.

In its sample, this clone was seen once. The CDR3 coding sequence is TGTGCCATCAGTGAGTCGACAGACTATGGCTACACCTTC. It encodes CAISESTDYGYTF. The rearrangement links TRBV10-3 to TRBJ1-2; the D gene is possibly TRBD1 (5 bases). In germline, CDR1 is ENHRY, CDR2 SYGVKD. Trimming shortened V by 0 bases and J by 3 bases, and 5 bases separated the two germline ends. The CDR3 runs to 13 residues.

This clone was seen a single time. The CDR3 region has the DNA TGTGCCAGCAGTTTCTCGGGGAGAACTGAAGCTTTCTTT. It specifies CASSFSGRTEAFF. The rearrangement links TRBV12-3 or TRBV12-4 to TRBJ1-1; no clear D. This CDR3 comprises 13 residues. Between the trimmed V and J ends, which lost 3 bases and 5 bases, there was a span of 10 bases.

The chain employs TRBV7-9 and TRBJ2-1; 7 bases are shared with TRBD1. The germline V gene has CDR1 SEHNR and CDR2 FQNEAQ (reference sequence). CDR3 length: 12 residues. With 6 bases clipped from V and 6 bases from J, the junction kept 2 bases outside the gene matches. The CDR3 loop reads CASRTGFNEQFF. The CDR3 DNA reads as TGTGCCAGCAGGACAGGGTTCAATGAGCAGTTCTTC.

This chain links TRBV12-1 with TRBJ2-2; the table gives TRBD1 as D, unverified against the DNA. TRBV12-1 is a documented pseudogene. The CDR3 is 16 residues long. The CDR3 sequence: CASSRRLGRETGELFF. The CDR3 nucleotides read TGTGCCAGCAGCCGCAGGTTGGGGCGCGAGACCGGGGAGCTGTTTTTT.

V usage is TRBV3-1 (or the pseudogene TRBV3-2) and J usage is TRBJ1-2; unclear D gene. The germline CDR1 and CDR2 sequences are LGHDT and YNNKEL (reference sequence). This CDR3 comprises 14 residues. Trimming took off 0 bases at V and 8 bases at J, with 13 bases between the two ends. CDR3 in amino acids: CASSQEGWGDGYTF. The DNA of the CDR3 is TGTGCCAGCAGCCAAGAGGGGTGGGGAGACGGCTACACCTTC.

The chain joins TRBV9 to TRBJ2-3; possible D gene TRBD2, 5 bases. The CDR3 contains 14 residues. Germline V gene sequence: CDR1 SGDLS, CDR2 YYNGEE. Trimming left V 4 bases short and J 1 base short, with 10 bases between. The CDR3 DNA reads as TGTGCCAGCAGCCCGAGGGAACGCACAGATACGCAGTATTTT. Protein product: CASSPRERTDTQYF. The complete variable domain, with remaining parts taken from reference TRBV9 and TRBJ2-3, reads DSGVTQTPKHLITATGQRVTLRCSPRSGDLSVYWYQQSLDQGLQFLIQYYNGEERAKGNILERFSAQQFPDLHSELNLSSLELGDSALYFCASSPRERTDTQYFGPGTRLTVL.

CDR3 coding DNA: TGTGCCAGCATCCCTGATACAGGACCCAGGCCCCAGCATTTT. Protein: CASIPDTGPRPQHF. The V and J genes are TRBV6-6 and TRBJ1-5; TRBD1 might be the D (5 bases). This CDR3 has 14 amino acids. Trimming took off 7 bases at V and 9 bases at J, with 19 bases between the two ends. Germline CDR1 and CDR2: MNHNY and SVGAGI (reference sequence).

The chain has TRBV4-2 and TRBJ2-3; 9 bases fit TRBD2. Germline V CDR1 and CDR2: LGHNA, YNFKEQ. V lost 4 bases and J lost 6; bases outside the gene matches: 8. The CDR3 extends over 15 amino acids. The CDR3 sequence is CASSRSAGGPDTQYF. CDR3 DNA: TGTGCCAGCAGCCGAAGCGCGGGGGGGCCTGATACGCAGTATTTT.

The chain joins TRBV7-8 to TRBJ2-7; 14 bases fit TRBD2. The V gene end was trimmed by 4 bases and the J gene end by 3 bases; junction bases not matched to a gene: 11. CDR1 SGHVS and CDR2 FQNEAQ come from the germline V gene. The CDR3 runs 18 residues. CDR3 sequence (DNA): TGTGCCAGCAGCTACTGGACTAGCGGGGGGCCCCTAAGCTACGAGCAGTACTTC. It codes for CASSYWTSGGPLSYEQYF.

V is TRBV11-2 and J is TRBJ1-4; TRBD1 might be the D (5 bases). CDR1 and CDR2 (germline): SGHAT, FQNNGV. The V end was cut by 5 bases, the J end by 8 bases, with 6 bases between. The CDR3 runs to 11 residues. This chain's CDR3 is CASSRQEKLFF. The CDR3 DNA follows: TGTGCCAGCAGCCGACAGGAAAAACTGTTTTTT. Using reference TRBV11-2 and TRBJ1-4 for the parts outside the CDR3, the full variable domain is EAGVAQSPRYKIIEKRQSVAFWCNPISGHATLYWYQQILGQGPKLLIQFQNNGVVDDSQLPKDRFSAERLKGVDSTLKIQPAKLEDSAVYLCASSRQEKLFFGSGTQLSVL.

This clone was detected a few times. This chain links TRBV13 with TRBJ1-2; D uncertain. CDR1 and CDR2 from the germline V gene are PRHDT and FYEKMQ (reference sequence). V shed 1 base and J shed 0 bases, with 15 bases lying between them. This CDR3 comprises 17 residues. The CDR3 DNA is TGTGCCAGCAGCTTAGCGACGCTGGGAGGCGCTAACTATGGCTACACCTTC. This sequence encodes CASSLATLGGANYGYTF.

CDR3 in amino acids: CATRRGSQETQYF. CDR3 nucleotides: TGTGCCACCCGTAGGGGTTCTCAAGAGACCCAGTACTTC. The genes are TRBV24-1 and TRBJ2-5; D might be TRBD1 (5 bases). Trimming took 9 bases from V and 2 from J, leaving 12 bases between them. CDR3 size: 13 residues. CDR1 and CDR2 from the germline V gene are KGHDR and SFDVKD.

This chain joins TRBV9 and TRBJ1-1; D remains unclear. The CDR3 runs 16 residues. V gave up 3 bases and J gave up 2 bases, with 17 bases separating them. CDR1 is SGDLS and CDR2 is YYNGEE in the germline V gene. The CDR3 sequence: CASSAPDSSVNTEAFF. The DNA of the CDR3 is TGTGCCAGCAGCGCGCCTGATTCGTCGGTAAACACTGAAGCTTTCTTT.

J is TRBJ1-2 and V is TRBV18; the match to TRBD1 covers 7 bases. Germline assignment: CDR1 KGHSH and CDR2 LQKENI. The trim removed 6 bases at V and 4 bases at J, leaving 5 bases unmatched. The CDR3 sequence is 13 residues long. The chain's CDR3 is CASSADRAYGYTF. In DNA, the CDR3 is TGTGCCAGCTCCGCTGACAGGGCCTATGGCTACACCTTC.

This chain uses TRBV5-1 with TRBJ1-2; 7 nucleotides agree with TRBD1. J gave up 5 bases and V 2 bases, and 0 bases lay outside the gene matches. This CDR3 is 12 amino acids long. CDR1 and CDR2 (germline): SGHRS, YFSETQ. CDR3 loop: CASSLQGYGYTF. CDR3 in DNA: TGCGCCAGCAGCTTACAGGGGTATGGCTACACCTTC.